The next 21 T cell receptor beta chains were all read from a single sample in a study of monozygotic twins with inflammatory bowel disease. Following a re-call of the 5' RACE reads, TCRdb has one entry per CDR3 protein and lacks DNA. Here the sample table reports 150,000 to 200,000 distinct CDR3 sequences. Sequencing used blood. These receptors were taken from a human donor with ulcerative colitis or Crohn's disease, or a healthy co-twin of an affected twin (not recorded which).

This CDR3 is CASSQEFSGLAVNEQYF. This chain uses TRBV18 with TRBJ2-7; TCRdb reports TRBD2, a call that lacks DNA to check it against. Germline-derived CDR1 and CDR2 are KGHSH and LQKENI. This CDR3 is 17 amino acids long.

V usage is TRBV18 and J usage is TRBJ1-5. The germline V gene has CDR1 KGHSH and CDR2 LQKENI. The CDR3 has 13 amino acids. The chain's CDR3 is CASSGERNQPQHF.

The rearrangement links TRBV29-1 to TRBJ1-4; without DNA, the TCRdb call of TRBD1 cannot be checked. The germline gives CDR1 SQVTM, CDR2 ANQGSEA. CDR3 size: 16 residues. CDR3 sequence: CSVTGTAMTTNEKLFF. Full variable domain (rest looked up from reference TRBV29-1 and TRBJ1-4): SAVISQKPSRDICQRGTSLTIQCQVDSQVTMMFWYRQQPGQSLTLIATANQGSEATYESGFVIDKFPISRPNLTFSTLTVSNMSPEDSSIYLCSVTGTAMTTNEKLFFGSGTQLSVL.

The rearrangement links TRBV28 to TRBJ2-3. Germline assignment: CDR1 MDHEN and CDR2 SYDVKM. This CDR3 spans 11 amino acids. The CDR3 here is CASSLPDTQYF.

CDR3 residues: CATSRDSDRNEQFF. The rearrangement links TRBV15 to TRBJ2-1; TCRdb picks TRBD1, but there is no DNA to check that call. Germline V gene lookup returns CDR1 LNHNV and CDR2 YYDKDF (reference sequence). The CDR3 has 14 amino acids.

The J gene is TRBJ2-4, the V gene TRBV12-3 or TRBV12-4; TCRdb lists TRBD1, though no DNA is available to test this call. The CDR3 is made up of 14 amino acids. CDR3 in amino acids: CASSGAGAKNIQYF.

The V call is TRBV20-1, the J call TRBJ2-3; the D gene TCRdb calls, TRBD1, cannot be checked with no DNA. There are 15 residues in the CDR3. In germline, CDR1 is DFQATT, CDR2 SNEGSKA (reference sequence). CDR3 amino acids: CSARPGQPWADTQYF.

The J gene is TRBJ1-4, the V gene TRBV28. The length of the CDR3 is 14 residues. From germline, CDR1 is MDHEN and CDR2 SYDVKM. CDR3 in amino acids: CASRIRRENEKLFF.

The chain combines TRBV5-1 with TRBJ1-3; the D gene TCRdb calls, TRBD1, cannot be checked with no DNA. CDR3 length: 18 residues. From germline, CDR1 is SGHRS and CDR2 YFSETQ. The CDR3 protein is CASSLVPPQGASGNTIYF.

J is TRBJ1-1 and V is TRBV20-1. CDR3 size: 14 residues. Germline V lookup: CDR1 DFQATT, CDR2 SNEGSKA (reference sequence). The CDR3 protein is CSASGPKVNTEAFF.

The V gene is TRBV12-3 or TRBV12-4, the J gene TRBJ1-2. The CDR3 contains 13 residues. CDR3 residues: CASSLQVNYGYTF.

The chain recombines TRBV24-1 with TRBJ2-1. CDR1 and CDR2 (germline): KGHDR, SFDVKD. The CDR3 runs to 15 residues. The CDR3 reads CATSDSRFTYNEQFF.

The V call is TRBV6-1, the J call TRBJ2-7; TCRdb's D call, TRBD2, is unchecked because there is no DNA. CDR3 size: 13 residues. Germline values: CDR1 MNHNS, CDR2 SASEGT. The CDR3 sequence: CASAASGTYEQYF.

The CDR3 region is CASSLALSEAFF. The chain employs TRBV5-6 and TRBJ1-1. CDR3 length: 12 amino acids. Germline CDR1 is SGHDT and CDR2 is YYEEEE.

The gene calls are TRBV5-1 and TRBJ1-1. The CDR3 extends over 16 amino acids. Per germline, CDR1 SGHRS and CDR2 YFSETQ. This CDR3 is CASSTGGVGENTEAFF. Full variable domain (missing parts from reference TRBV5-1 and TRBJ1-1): KAGVTQTPRYLIKTRGQQVTLSCSPISGHRSVSWYQQTPGQGLQFLFEYFSETQRNKGNFPGRFSGRQFSNSRSEMNVSTLELGDSALYLCASSTGGVGENTEAFFGQGTRLTVV.

The CDR3 reads CAMSAGTGGEKLFF. V and J are TRBV10-3 and TRBJ1-4; TCRdb's D gene call, TRBD1, goes unchecked for lack of DNA. The germline gives CDR1 ENHRY, CDR2 SYGVKD. CDR3 length equals 14 residues.

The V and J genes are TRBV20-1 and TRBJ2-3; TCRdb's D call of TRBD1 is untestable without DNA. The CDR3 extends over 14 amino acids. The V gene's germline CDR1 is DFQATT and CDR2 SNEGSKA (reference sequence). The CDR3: CSASGTGILDTQYF.

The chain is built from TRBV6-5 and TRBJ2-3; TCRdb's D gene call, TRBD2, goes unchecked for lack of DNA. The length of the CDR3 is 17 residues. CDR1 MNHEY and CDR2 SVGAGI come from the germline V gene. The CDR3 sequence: CASSYSILAASTDTQYF.

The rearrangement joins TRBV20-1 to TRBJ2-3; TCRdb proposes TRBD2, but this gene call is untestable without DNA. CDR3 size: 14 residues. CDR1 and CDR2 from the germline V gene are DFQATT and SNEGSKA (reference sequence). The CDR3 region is CSALLGSRTDTQYF.

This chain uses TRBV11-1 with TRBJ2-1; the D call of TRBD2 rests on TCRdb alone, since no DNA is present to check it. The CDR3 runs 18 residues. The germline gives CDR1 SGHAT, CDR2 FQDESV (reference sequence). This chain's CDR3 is CASSLANGLAGPYNEQFF. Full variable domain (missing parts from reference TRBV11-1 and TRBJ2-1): EAEVAQSPRYKITEKSQAVAFWCDPISGHATLYWYRQILGQGPELLVQFQDESVVDDSQLPKDRFSAERLKGVDSTLKIQPAELGDSAMYLCASSLANGLAGPYNEQFFGPGTRLTVL.

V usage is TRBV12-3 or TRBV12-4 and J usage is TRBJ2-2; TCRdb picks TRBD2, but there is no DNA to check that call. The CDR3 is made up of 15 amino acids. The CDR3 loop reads CASRTGTSSTGELFF.